Listed here are 25 T cell receptor beta chains from one sample, sequenced in a study of T cell repertoires in cytomegalovirus infection. Their recognized antigens are unknown. Each CDR3 protein gets one entry after TCRdb re-called the reads with MiXCR. The sample contains 830,000 or so distinct CDR3 sequences, around a third of which appear only once. This specimen was cultured CD8+ T cells from PBMCs, taken from culture after CMV antigen stimulation. All receptors come from a human donor in good health (CMV status not recorded). Some clones in this sample may be carry-over from other donors' samples.

V is TRBV12-3 or TRBV12-4 and J is TRBJ1-1; TRBD1 agrees at 8 bases. The junction had 7 bases not matched to a gene; V was cut back by 4 bases and J by 6 bases. CDR3 size: 14 residues. The CDR3 DNA is TGTGCCAGCAGTTGGGCAGGGGGCATCTCTGAAGCTTTCTTT. It translates to CASSWAGGISEAFF.

This clonotype was detected a few times. This rearrangement joins TRBV7-6 to TRBJ2-2; D unresolved. CDR1 and CDR2 (germline): SGHVS, FNYEAQ. There are 12 residues in the CDR3. Deletions cut 4 bases from V and 7 bases from J, with 7 bases between. The CDR3 protein is CASSWEGGELFF. CDR3 DNA sequence: TGTGCCAGCAGCTGGGAAGGCGGGGAGCTGTTTTTT.

This sequence joins TRBV12-3 or TRBV12-4 and TRBJ1-4, with D uncertain. Between the trimmed V and J ends, which lost 2 bases and 11 bases, there was a span of 9 bases. The CDR3 length is 12 residues. The CDR3 bases are TGTGCCAGCAGTTTACCGGACGGGAAACTGTTTTTT. Translating it yields CASSLPDGKLFF.

The rearrangement uses TRBV27 and TRBJ2-3; a weak D match, TRBD2 (6 bases). Trimming took off 10 bases at V and 4 bases at J, with 12 bases between the two ends. CDR3 length: 12 amino acids. Germline CDR1 reads MNHEY; CDR2 reads SMNVEV (reference sequence). CDR3 residues: CATGRVSDTQYF. The CDR3 nucleotides read TGTGCCACCGGGAGAGTCTCAGATACGCAGTATTTT.

J is TRBJ1-1 and V is TRBV20-1; D is unresolved. V lost 7 bases and J 3 bases, leaving 9 bases between the germline ends. The CDR3 totals 11 residues. CDR1 DFQATT and CDR2 SNEGSKA come from the germline V gene (reference sequence). The chain's CDR3 is CSGTYYTEAFF. DNA for the CDR3: TGCAGTGGGACGTATTACACTGAAGCTTTCTTT.

In this sample, this clonotype turned up a few times. This chain uses TRBV19 with TRBJ2-3; no definite D call. Germline V lookup: CDR1 LNHDA, CDR2 SQIVND (reference sequence). The length of the CDR3 is 13 residues. The V end lost 5 bases, the J end lost 4 bases, and 10 bases lay between the germline ends. CDR3 in amino acids: CASSPGFPDTQYF. Written as DNA, the CDR3 is TGTGCCAGTAGTCCCGGTTTCCCAGATACGCAGTATTTT.

The gene calls are TRBV7-9 and TRBJ2-5; no definite D call. The CDR3 consists of 14 residues. V gave up 5 bases and J gave up 0 bases, with 10 bases separating them. Germline CDR1 is SEHNR and CDR2 is FQNEAQ (reference sequence). The CDR3 nucleotides are TGTGCCAGCAGCCCGTCCGGAGACCAAGAGACCCAGTACTTC. Its protein is CASSPSGDQETQYF.

As for this clonotype: A single base separates this from a much larger clone, so it may be a read error. V usage is TRBV12-3 or TRBV12-4 and J usage is TRBJ1-2, with TRBD1 identical over 7 bases. The ends lost 1 base at V and 4 bases at J; junction bases unmatched: 6. The length of the CDR3 is 15 residues. The CDR3 sequence is CASSLDWTGRYGYTF. CDR3 in DNA: TGTGCCAGCAGTTTAGATTGGACAGGACGCTATGGCTACACCTTC.

The count of this clonotype is one. The CDR3 region is CSAKDSSGTFKGELFF. In DNA, the CDR3 is TGCAGTGCTAAGGATTCTAGCGGGACGTTTAAGGGGGAGCTGTTTTTT. The chain recombines TRBV20-1 with TRBJ2-2, with TRBD2 identical over 9 bases. The CDR3 length is 16 residues. After removal of 4 bases from V and 8 bases from J, the junction contained 14 bases not matched to a gene. Germline V CDR1 and CDR2: DFQATT, SNEGSKA (reference sequence).

A remark on this clonotype: Mismatch with germline at one junction end may stem from a read error. The chain employs TRBV6-2 or TRBV6-3 and TRBJ1-6; D is ambiguous. Germline lookup yields CDR1 MNHEY and CDR2 SVGEGT. CDR3 length: 18 residues. CDR3 amino acids: CASSFVRPGLRRDSPLHF. The CDR3 DNA follows: TGTGCCAGCAGTTTCGTTAGACCAGGCCTTCGCCGGGATTCTCCCCTCCACTTT.

The V and J genes are TRBV28 and TRBJ1-6; TRBD1 is a possible D gene (6 bases). Germline assignment: CDR1 MDHEN and CDR2 SYDVKM. The ends were cut back, 10 bases at V and 10 bases at J, with 20 bases in the middle. This CDR3 has 14 amino acids. DNA of the CDR3: TGTGCCACCAGGGGTCATACCGGGGGGTCACCCCTCCACTTT. Amino acids: CATRGHTGGSPLHF.

This clonotype was detected only a few times. The rearrangement joins TRBV12-5 to TRBJ1-2, with D perhaps TRBD1 (5 bases). The V end lost 5 bases, the J end lost 4 bases, and 11 bases lay between the germline ends. The CDR3 sequence is 13 residues long. From germline, CDR1 is LGHNT and CDR2 FRNRAP. The CDR3 DNA sequence: TGTGCTAGTGGTCCTCATGGGGCCTATGGCTACACCTTC. Translating it yields CASGPHGAYGYTF.

CDR3 loop: CASSFTAYNEQFF. In DNA form, the CDR3 reads TGTGCCAGCAGCTTTACAGCATACAATGAGCAGTTCTTC. This chain joins TRBV11-2 and TRBJ2-1, with D uncertain. This CDR3 is built from 13 residues. Germline values: CDR1 SGHAT, CDR2 FQNNGV. Between the trimmed V and J ends, which lost 3 bases and 4 bases, there was a span of 7 bases.

Here the CDR3 DNA reads TGTGCCAGCAGTAAGCCCCACCAAACGCAGTATTTT. Its translation is CASSKPHQTQYF. The chain combines TRBV27 with TRBJ2-3; D is undetermined. V lost 5 bases, J lost 9 bases, and 12 bases lay in between. The CDR3 has 12 amino acids. Germline CDR1 MNHEY, CDR2 SMNVEV (reference sequence).

V and J are TRBV11-2 and TRBJ2-1; D is uncertain. Germline CDR1 is SGHAT and CDR2 is FQNNGV. This CDR3 spans 14 amino acids. V lost 2 bases to trimming and J lost 5 bases, with 10 bases between them. CDR3 loop: CASSLSIRDNEQFF. The CDR3 region has the DNA TGTGCCAGCAGCTTAAGCATTCGGGACAATGAGCAGTTCTTC.

The chain has TRBV27 and TRBJ1-1; a possible D gene is TRBD1 (6 bases). CDR1 is MNHEY, CDR2 SMNVEV, per germline (reference sequence). The CDR3 extends over 13 amino acids. The ends were cut back, 6 bases at V and 4 bases at J, with 12 bases in the middle. The CDR3 sequence: CASSLRGSTEAFF. The CDR3 DNA follows: TGTGCCAGCAGCCTGAGGGGGAGCACTGAAGCTTTCTTT.

This clonotype came up once. The V gene is TRBV11-2, the J gene TRBJ1-1; 10 bases are shared with TRBD1. The trim removed 4 bases at V and 3 bases at J, leaving 5 bases unmatched. This CDR3 contains 15 residues. From germline, CDR1 is SGHAT and CDR2 FQNNGV. The CDR3: CASSSLDRGDTEAFF. For the CDR3, the DNA is TGTGCCAGCAGCTCCCTGGACAGGGGGGACACTGAAGCTTTCTTT.

This clonotype was counted between two and nine times. In nucleotides, the CDR3 is TGTGCCATCAGTGAGAGAACGGAAGATAGGCCCCAGTACTTC. Its protein is CAISERTEDRPQYF. This chain links TRBV10-3 with TRBJ2-5; D unclear. Germline V gives CDR1 ENHRY, CDR2 SYGVKD. The CDR3 length is 14 residues. V was cut by 2 bases and J by 9 bases, with 16 bases left in between.

The CDR3 loop reads CASSPYPATGTYNEQFF. The CDR3 DNA sequence: TGTGCCAGCAGCCCTTACCCCGCGACAGGGACCTACAATGAGCAGTTCTTC. The chain joins TRBV7-6 to TRBJ2-1; TRBD1 aligns across 7 bases. The CDR3 loop spans 17 amino acids. From germline, CDR1 is SGHVS and CDR2 FNYEAQ. With 5 bases clipped from V and 2 bases from J, the junction kept 12 bases outside the gene matches.

On this clonotype: A much larger clone is a single base away; this may be a read error. This chain uses TRBV5-6 with TRBJ1-5, with D unclear. Trimming stripped 4 bases from V and 3 bases from J, with 5 bases between. Germline V gives CDR1 SGHDT, CDR2 YYEEEE. The CDR3 sequence is 12 residues long. The CDR3 region is CASSQHNQPQHF. CDR3 coding DNA: TGTGCCAGCAGCCAACACAATCAGCCCCAGCATTTT.

The chain joins TRBV10-3 to TRBJ1-1, with a possible D match to TRBD1 (5 bases). The CDR3 runs to 15 residues. With 0 bases removed from V and 3 bases from J, the gap between germline ends came to 11 bases. CDR1 is ENHRY, CDR2 SYGVKD, per germline. The CDR3 nucleotides are TGTGCCATCAGTGAGTCGGTGTCGGGGGACACTGAAGCTTTCTTT. Its protein product is CAISESVSGDTEAFF.

The table lists this clonotype with a few counts. This chain uses TRBV6-1 with TRBJ2-7, with D hard to call. The CDR3 contains 10 residues. The germline V and J ends were trimmed by 9 bases and 8 bases, with 11 bases remaining between them. In germline, CDR1 is MNHNS, CDR2 SASEGT. The CDR3 nucleotides read TGTGCCAGTTCGAATGGTCAGCAGTACTTC. This gives the protein CASSNGQQYF.

At least ten counts were recorded for this clonotype. V usage is TRBV7-2 and J usage is TRBJ1-5; tentatively, D is TRBD1 (5 bases). The ends were cut back, 1 base at V and 7 bases at J, with 8 bases in the middle. The germline V gene has CDR1 SGHTA and CDR2 FQGNSA. CDR3 length: 13 residues. The CDR3 reads CASSLVRDQPQHF. CDR3 bases: TGTGCCAGCAGCTTAGTCCGGGACCAGCCCCAGCATTTT.

Details on this clonotype: This may be a read error, as it is one base from a much larger clone. The chain couples TRBV7-6 to TRBJ2-7; D is possibly TRBD2 (5 bases). CDR1 SGHVS and CDR2 FNYEAQ come from the germline V gene. This CDR3 comprises 16 residues. CDR3 sequence (DNA): TGTGCCAGCAGCCCACGGGGTTCCTCGGCCTCCTACGAGCAGAACTTC. Encoded protein: CASSPRGSSASYEQNF.

This rearrangement joins TRBV5-3 to TRBJ1-2; D is undetermined. TRBV5-3 is classed as an ORF, of uncertain function. The CDR3 extends over 13 amino acids. V lost 8 bases and J lost 9, with 20 bases in between. CDR3 amino acids: CASSPTAAGSYTF. CDR3 in DNA: TGTGCCAGCAGCCCCACCGCGGCGGGGAGCTACACCTTC.